This T cell receptor (beta chain) stems from a study of regulatory T cells in long-lasting Graves disease. Looking at the study overall: Recently diagnosed Graves' patients had received antithyroid drugs for under 3 months.

Sequencing libraries for TCR beta were prepared with iRepertoire HTBI primers and Arm-PCR of CDR3 regions. TCRdb re-called the multiplex PCR reads through MiXCR, storing one row per CDR3 protein. Here the sample spans some 330,000 distinct CDR3 sequences, over 9.5% being singletons. Deletions cut 4 bases from V and 4 bases from J, with 16 bases between. Germline CDR1 and CDR2: LGHDT and YNNKEL (reference sequence). The length of the CDR3 is 15 residues. This clonotype was seen ten or more times. Its antigen is as yet unknown. Study-wide points: TCR diversity was lower in persistent Graves' patients (versus newly diagnosed ones). Persistent patients shared more public clonotypes (approximately 2,500) than new patients (about 960).

Time point of the sample: newly diagnosed GD, antithyroid drugs for less than 3 months. Scientists built the TCR library using RNA that was extracted from PBMCs. The sample was also linked to a second study, of T cells in Graves' hyperthyroidism and ophthalmopathy.

The sequence derives from a young woman with Graves disease. The rearrangement joins TRBV3-1 to TRBJ1-1; no firm D call. The source material was peripheral blood mononuclear cells (PBMCs), sampled at new diagnosis, from a patient treated with antithyroid drugs. In DNA, the CDR3 is TGTGCCAGCAGCCCCCGGCCCCGGGGAGGCACTGAAGCTTTCTTT. Its translation: CASSPRPRGGTEAFF.